A single sample gave rise to the 29 T cell receptor beta chains below, sequenced in a study of blood T cell repertoires in COVID-19. Profiling relied on immunoSEQ multiplex PCR, and the TCRdb table lists in-frame clones only, not all of them. The sample has under 200,000 clones; roughly 88% are singletons. Material: peripheral blood. These TCRs come from a man aged 55 to 70 who had recovered from COVID-19.

V is TRBV4-3 and J is TRBJ2-1; 10 bases match TRBD2. CDR1 LGHNA and CDR2 YSLEER come from the germline V gene. After removal of 0 bases from V and 10 bases from J, the junction contained 12 bases not matched to a gene. The CDR3 has 17 amino acids. CDR3 protein: CASSQDTGASGGEEQFF. The CDR3 DNA is TGCGCCAGCAGCCAAGATACGGGGGCTAGCGGGGGAGAGGAGCAGTTCTTC.

This sequence joins TRBV5-6 and TRBJ2-7; D remains unclear. CDR1 is SGHDT, CDR2 YYEEEE, per germline. The CDR3 length is 14 residues. Between the trimmed V and J ends, which lost 0 bases and 9 bases, there was a span of 16 bases. The CDR3 is CASSLASSKTGQYF. CDR3 DNA sequence: TGTGCCAGCAGCTTGGCTAGTTCAAAAACGGGGCAGTACTTC.

The chain couples TRBV4-1 to TRBJ1-1, with 10 bases lining up with TRBD1. With V trimmed by 4 bases and J by 3 bases, 5 bases remained unmatched. The germline CDR1 and CDR2 sequences are MGHRA and YSYEKL. The CDR3 extends over 15 amino acids. CDR3 sequence: CASSLRTGGYTEAFF. CDR3 bases: TGCGCCAGCAGCCTACGGACAGGGGGATACACTGAAGCTTTCTTT.

This sequence joins TRBV12-2 and TRBJ1-6; TRBD1 reflects the table's D call only, with no check against the DNA. TRBV12-2 constitutes a pseudogene. The CDR3 is 18 residues long. The CDR3, as DNA: TGTGCAAGTCGCTTTCCGGACACCTGGCCCGCCTATAATTCACCCCTCCACTTT. Amino acid sequence: CASRFPDTWPAYNSPLHF.

The V and J genes are TRBV7-6 and TRBJ2-3; possible D gene TRBD2, 6 bases. V dropped 4 bases and J dropped 2 bases, with 13 bases sitting between them. Germline-derived CDR1 and CDR2 are SGHVS and FNYEAQ. The CDR3 is 15 residues long. The CDR3 reads CASSSTRGTTDTQYF. The CDR3, as DNA: TGTGCCAGCAGCTCAACGCGGGGAACCACAGATACGCAGTATTTT.

This chain connects TRBV9 to TRBJ1-4, with TRBD1 matching 8 bases. Germline V gene sequence: CDR1 SGDLS, CDR2 YYNGEE. Unmatched junction bases numbered 13, after V lost 4 bases and J lost 8 bases. The CDR3 extends over 16 amino acids. CDR3 loop: CASSIGTGTLGEKLFF. The CDR3 nucleotides read TGTGCCAGCAGCATCGGGACAGGAACTTTAGGCGAAAAACTGTTTTTT.

This rearrangement joins TRBV7-3 to TRBJ2-2; 10 nucleotides line up with TRBD2. V was clipped by 3 bases and J by 8 bases; unmatched bases: 9. The CDR3 has 16 residues. Per the germline V gene, CDR1 is SGHTA and CDR2 is FQGTGA. The CDR3 loop is CASSFNPPGLAGELFF. The CDR3, as DNA: TGTGCCAGCAGCTTTAATCCCCCGGGACTAGCGGGGGAGCTGTTTTTT.

The chain couples TRBV7-2 to TRBJ2-7; D possibly corresponds to TRBD1 (5 bases). Per the germline V gene, CDR1 is SGHTA and CDR2 is FQGNSA. The V end was cut by 3 bases, the J end by 6 bases, with 15 bases between. The CDR3 extends over 14 amino acids. CDR3 nucleotide sequence: TGTGCCAGCAGCTTGGTAGGGGTTAGGGGCGAGCAGTACTTC. It encodes CASSLVGVRGEQYF. The full variable domain, its missing parts supplied by reference TRBV7-2 and TRBJ2-7, is GAGVSQSPSNKVTEKGKDVELRCDPISGHTALYWYRQSLGQGLEFLIYFQGNSAPDKSGLPSDRFSAERTGGSVSTLTIQRTQQEDSAVYLCASSLVGVRGEQYFGPGTRLTVT.

The chain employs TRBV7-3 and TRBJ1-2; the D is unclear. V was trimmed by 1 base and J by 4 bases, leaving 4 bases between them. The CDR3 is made up of 12 amino acids. The germline CDR1 and CDR2 sequences are SGHTA and FQGTGA. The CDR3 here is CASSLNSYGYTF. CDR3 DNA: TGTGCCAGCAGCTTAAATAGCTATGGCTACACCTTC. Using reference TRBV7-3 and TRBJ1-2 for the parts outside the CDR3, the full variable domain is GAGVSQTPSNKVTEKGKYVELRCDPISGHTALYWYRQSLGQGPEFLIYFQGTGAADDSGLPNDRFFAVRPEGSVSTLKIQRTERGDSAVYLCASSLNSYGYTFGSGTRLTVV.

This chain uses TRBV6-5 with TRBJ2-3; weak D call: TRBD1 (6 bases). The CDR3 extends over 15 amino acids. V lost 0 bases to trimming and J lost 6 bases, with 13 bases between them. Germline CDR1 MNHEY, CDR2 SVGAGI. DNA of the CDR3: TGTGCCAGCAGTTACTCGTCAGGGGTGGTGGATACGCAGTATTTT. The encoded protein is CASSYSSGVVDTQYF.

The V gene is TRBV5-4, the J gene TRBJ1-1, with TRBD1 as a possible D gene (5 bases). The germline V gene has CDR1 SGHNT and CDR2 YYREEE (reference sequence). The CDR3 is made up of 17 amino acids. Trimming shortened V by 0 bases and J by 3 bases, and 18 bases separated the two germline ends. The CDR3: CASSLGGGSLRDTEAFF. CDR3 nucleotides: TGTGCCAGCAGCTTGGGGGGCGGAAGCCTTAGAGACACTGAAGCTTTCTTT.

The rearrangement joins TRBV6-6 to TRBJ1-3; D may be TRBD1 (6 bases). This CDR3 contains 16 residues. Trimming shortened V by 8 bases and J by 0 bases, and 17 bases separated the two germline ends. CDR1 is MNHNY and CDR2 is SVGAGI in the germline V gene (reference sequence). Here the CDR3 reads CASSPQTGSSGNTIYF. The CDR3 coding sequence is TGTGCCAGCTCACCGCAGACAGGAAGCTCTGGAAACACCATATATTTT.

The chain uses TRBV18 and TRBJ1-5, with 7 bases lining up with TRBD1. Trimming removed 2 bases from V and 6 bases from J; junction bases left unmatched: 10. The CDR3 is 16 residues long. Germline V gene sequence: CDR1 KGHSH, CDR2 LQKENI. CDR3 sequence reads: CASSPATGVAGQPQHF. In DNA form, the CDR3 reads TGTGCCAGCTCACCAGCTACAGGGGTCGCGGGTCAGCCCCAGCATTTT.

J is TRBJ1-2 and V is TRBV24-1; unclear D gene. Trimming took 4 bases from V and 7 from J, leaving 12 bases between them. Germline values: CDR1 KGHDR, CDR2 SFDVKD. The CDR3 runs to 13 residues. The CDR3 loop reads CATSDLGRGGYTF. For the CDR3, the DNA is TGTGCCACCAGTGACCTTGGACGGGGTGGCTACACCTTC.

This CDR3 reads CASSDPGTSGGYNEQFF. Written as DNA, the CDR3 is TGTGCCAGTAGCGATCCCGGGACTAGCGGGGGTTACAATGAGCAGTTCTTC. This chain uses TRBV19 with TRBJ2-1, with 14 positions matching TRBD2. The CDR3 length is 17 residues. The junction had 8 bases not matched to a gene; V was cut back by 6 bases and J by 4 bases. CDR1 is LNHDA and CDR2 is SQIVND in the germline V gene (reference sequence).

The chain carries TRBV24-1 and TRBJ2-3; 9 bases are shared with TRBD1. Germline V gene lookup returns CDR1 KGHDR and CDR2 SFDVKD. The CDR3 loop spans 15 amino acids. Trimming cost V 6 bases and J 5 bases; bases outside gene matches: 8. In DNA, the CDR3 is TGTGCCACCAGTTCGGAGGACAGGGGAAGAGATACGCAGTATTTT. Its protein is CATSSEDRGRDTQYF.

This clone was observed once. The CDR3: CASRIQTGANSPLHF. Here the CDR3 DNA reads TGTGCCAGCAGGATTCAGACAGGGGCAAATTCACCCCTCCACTTT. The chain couples TRBV2 to TRBJ1-6; 8 positions match TRBD1. This CDR3 spans 15 amino acids. V shed 6 bases, J shed 7 bases, and the junction held 8 bases outside the gene matches. Germline CDR1 reads SNHLY; CDR2 reads FYNNEI.

J is TRBJ2-7 and V is TRBV6-5; no reliable D call. V was clipped by 0 bases and J by 6 bases, with 15 bases between them. Germline assignment: CDR1 MNHEY and CDR2 SVGAGI. This CDR3 is built from 15 residues. CDR3 protein: CASSYSRERSGEQYF. The DNA of the CDR3 is TGTGCCAGCAGTTACTCGAGAGAGAGGTCGGGCGAGCAGTACTTC.

This chain connects TRBV9 to TRBJ2-5; no reliable D call. V was clipped by 0 bases and J by 2 bases, with 8 bases between them. Germline CDR1 SGDLS, CDR2 YYNGEE. This CDR3 has 14 residues. The CDR3 region has the DNA TGTGCCAGCAGCGTAGACGAGGTTCAAGAGACCCAGTACTTC. As protein: CASSVDEVQETQYF.

The chain carries TRBV7-9 and TRBJ2-5; TRBD2 aligns across 7 bases. Germline trimming cut 4 bases from V and 0 bases from J; bases unmatched to any gene: 11. The germline gives CDR1 SEHNR, CDR2 FQNEAQ (reference sequence). This CDR3 spans 17 amino acids. Here the CDR3 reads CASSSARDYLYQETQYF. The CDR3, as DNA: TGTGCCAGCAGCTCCGCCCGGGACTACCTGTACCAAGAGACCCAGTACTTC.

The rearrangement uses TRBV6-6 and TRBJ1-1, with a tentative D call TRBD1 (5 bases). Germline V gene data show CDR1 as MNHNY and CDR2 as SVGAGI (reference sequence). This CDR3 has 14 amino acids. V was shortened by 7 bases and J by 1 base, with 13 bases between the two germline ends. The CDR3 coding sequence is TGTGCCAGCACTCTAGGGACTCGGAACACTGAAGCTTTCTTT. Amino acids: CASTLGTRNTEAFF.

The CDR3 DNA sequence: TGTGCCAGCAGCATCCGACTAGCGCGAGAGACCCAGTACTTC. Translation gives CASSIRLARETQYF. The chain uses TRBV7-8 and TRBJ2-5; TRBD2 aligns across 8 bases. V dropped 5 bases and J dropped 4; count of bases not matched to a gene: 6. The CDR3 has 14 amino acids. From germline, CDR1 is SGHVS and CDR2 FQNEAQ.

The chain uses TRBV19 and TRBJ2-5; 7 bases fit TRBD2. Germline lookup yields CDR1 LNHDA and CDR2 SQIVND (reference sequence). V lost 5 bases and J lost 5; bases outside the gene matches: 11. The CDR3 length is 15 residues. Written as DNA, the CDR3 is TGTGCCAGTAGTGCCAGCGGGGTCAGGTCGGAGACCCAGTACTTC. Translation: CASSASGVRSETQYF.

The J gene is TRBJ1-6, the V gene TRBV3-1 (or the pseudogene TRBV3-2); D is unclear. The CDR3 is made up of 14 amino acids. Per germline, CDR1 LGHDT and CDR2 YNNKEL (reference sequence). Trimming left V 4 bases short and J 8 bases short, with 12 bases between. This CDR3 is CASSPADSDSPLHF. Written as DNA, the CDR3 is TGTGCCAGCAGCCCTGCGGATAGCGATTCACCCCTCCACTTT.

The chain uses TRBV4-2 and TRBJ2-7; TRBD2 agrees at 13 bases. Per the germline V gene, CDR1 is LGHNA and CDR2 is YNFKEQ. This CDR3 has 17 residues. The trim removed 2 bases at V and 7 bases at J, leaving 11 bases unmatched. The CDR3 sequence: CASSQQSGLAGSWEQYF. The CDR3 DNA reads TGTGCCAGCAGCCAACAATCGGGACTAGCGGGGTCGTGGGAGCAGTACTTC.

V is TRBV6-4 and J is TRBJ2-2, with 8 positions matching TRBD1. The V segment lost 4 bases and the J segment 4 bases; nucleotides outside the gene matches: 5. The CDR3 spans 15 residues. The germline V gene has CDR1 MRHNA and CDR2 SNTAGT. In nucleotides, the CDR3 is TGTGCCAGCAGTGTCTCGGACAGGGTCACCGGGGAGCTGTTTTTT. Residues: CASSVSDRVTGELFF.

This clone was found many times. The chain has TRBV4-1 and TRBJ2-5; possibly TRBD1 for D (5 bases). The CDR3 is 14 residues long. V was cut by 4 bases and J by 1 base, with 10 bases left in between. Germline V gene sequence: CDR1 MGHRA, CDR2 YSYEKL. CDR3 DNA: TGCGCCAGCAGCCCTACAGGTCCCCAAGAGACCCAGTACTTC. Residues: CASSPTGPQETQYF.

The chain is built from TRBV6-2 or TRBV6-3 and TRBJ2-1; 7 nucleotides line up with TRBD2. This CDR3 spans 18 amino acids. Germline loops: CDR1 MNHEY, CDR2 SVGEGT. Unmatched junction bases numbered 10, after V lost 2 bases and J lost 0 bases. CDR3 protein: CASSYPLGGGDSYNEQFF. The CDR3 DNA reads TGTGCCAGCAGTTACCCCTTGGGTGGGGGGGACTCCTACAATGAGCAGTTCTTC.

CDR3 sequence reads: CASSLFTSVTGELFF. In DNA form, the CDR3 reads TGTGCCAGCAGCTTATTTACTAGCGTCACCGGGGAGCTGTTTTTT. The chain links TRBV7-9 to TRBJ2-2; TRBD2 aligns across 7 bases. Trimming removed 2 bases from V and 4 bases from J; junction bases left unmatched: 4. The CDR3 runs to 15 residues. Per germline, CDR1 SEHNR and CDR2 FQNEAQ (reference sequence).